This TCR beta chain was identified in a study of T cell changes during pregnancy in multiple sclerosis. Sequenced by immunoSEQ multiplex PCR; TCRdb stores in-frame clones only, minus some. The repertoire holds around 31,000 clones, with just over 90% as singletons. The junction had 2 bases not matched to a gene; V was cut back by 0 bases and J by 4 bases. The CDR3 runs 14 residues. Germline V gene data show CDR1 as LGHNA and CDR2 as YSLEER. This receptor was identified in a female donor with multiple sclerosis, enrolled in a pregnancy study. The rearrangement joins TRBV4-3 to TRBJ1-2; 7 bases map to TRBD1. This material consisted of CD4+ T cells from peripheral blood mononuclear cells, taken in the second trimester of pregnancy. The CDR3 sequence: CASSQEPGGYGYTF. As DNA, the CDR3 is TGCGCCAGCAGCCAAGAGCCAGGGGGCTATGGCTACACCTTC.